Below are 16 T cell receptor beta chains sequenced from a single sample in a study of human T cells and chemical hapten exposure. The sample's time point: patch test 1, 2 weeks after DPC sensitization. Specified treatment: therapeutic diphenylcyclopropenone sensitization with weekly scalp DPC. From the RACE reads, TCRdb called clonotypes with MiXCR, one entry per CDR3 protein. The table has some 380,000 distinct CDR3 sequences, around 5% seen once; the top ten hold approximately 2.3%. The specimen was whole blood, collected in connection with sensitization to the hapten diphenylcyclopropenone (DPC). The receptors derive from a woman between 45 and 60 years old with alopecia areata. Some clones in this sample may be carry-over from other donors' samples.

This clonotype was seen ten or more times. The chain links TRBV12-3 or TRBV12-4 to TRBJ1-2, with 7 positions matching TRBD1. The CDR3 has 15 amino acids. V gave up 4 bases and J gave up 1 base; unmatched junction bases: 6. In nucleotides, the CDR3 is TGTGCCAGCAGTTCGGTGGCAGGGGGTAACTATGGCTACACCTTC. This translates into CASSSVAGGNYGYTF.

This sequence joins TRBV12-3 or TRBV12-4 and TRBJ1-2; D gene unclear. Trimming stripped 5 bases from V and 7 bases from J, with 20 bases between. The CDR3 sequence is 15 residues long. In nucleotides, the CDR3 is TGTGCCAGCAGTACTAGCAGATTAGGTAGTAGTGGCTACACCTTC. Its protein is CASSTSRLGSSGYTF.

In this sample, this clonotype turned up a few times. The chain uses TRBV5-1 and TRBJ1-1, with D hard to call. V was cut by 2 bases and J by 1 base, with 9 bases left in between. The CDR3 extends over 14 amino acids. CDR1 is SGHRS and CDR2 is YFSETQ in the germline V gene. The CDR3 bases are TGCGCCAGCAGCTTTGCAGGCCGGAACACTGAAGCTTTCTTT. Its protein product is CASSFAGRNTEAFF.

In the case of this clonotype: This could be a read error, since a much larger clone is one nucleotide away. The rearrangement uses TRBV20-1 and TRBJ1-2, with a possible D match to TRBD1 (6 bases). The CDR3 has 14 residues. Trimming pared 2 bases from V and 2 bases from J, leaving 12 bases between. In germline, CDR1 is DFQATT, CDR2 SNEGSKA (reference sequence). The CDR3 region is CSARPGQGNYGYTF. In DNA form, the CDR3 reads TGCAGTGCTAGACCCGGGCAGGGGAACTATGGCTACACCTTC.

This clonotype was counted between two and nine times. CDR3: CASSYRQGSTEAFF. CDR3 nucleotides: TGTGCCAGCAGTTACAGACAGGGGAGCACTGAAGCTTTCTTT. The V call is TRBV28, the J call TRBJ1-1; 8 nucleotides match TRBD1. The V segment lost 4 bases and the J segment 4 bases; nucleotides outside the gene matches: 5. The CDR3 totals 14 residues. Looked up from germline, CDR1 is MDHEN and CDR2 is SYDVKM. Full variable domain (remainder filled in from reference TRBV28 and TRBJ1-1): DVKVTQSSRYLVKRTGEKVFLECVQDMDHENMFWYRQDPGLGLRLIYFSYDVKMKEKGDIPEGYSVSREKKERFSLILESASTNQTSMYLCASSYRQGSTEAFFGQGTRLTVV.

This clonotype appeared a few times. This chain links TRBV15 with TRBJ1-5; no definite D call. The CDR3 totals 15 residues. Trimming removed 2 bases from V and 0 bases from J, with 8 bases in between. From germline, CDR1 is LNHNV and CDR2 YYDKDF (reference sequence). The CDR3 region is CATSRLGDSNQPQHF. The CDR3 DNA sequence: TGTGCCACCAGCAGACTTGGGGATAGCAATCAGCCCCAGCATTTT. The whole variable domain, filled in from reference TRBV15 and TRBJ1-5, reads DAMVIQNPRYQVTQFGKPVTLSCSQTLNHNVMYWYQQKSSQAPKLLFHYYDKDFNNEADTPDNFQSRRPNTSFCFLDIRSPGLGDTAMYLCATSRLGDSNQPQHFGDGTRLSIL.

This clonotype was counted ten times or more. The CDR3 is CSVAGTGEEVSGNTIYF. The DNA of the CDR3 is TGCAGCGTTGCCGGGACAGGGGAAGAGGTCTCTGGAAACACCATATATTTT. This sequence joins TRBV29-1 and TRBJ1-3; 10 bases are a match to TRBD1. Germline CDR1 reads SQVTM; CDR2 reads ANQGSEA. The length of the CDR3 is 17 residues. With 4 bases clipped from V and 0 bases from J, the junction kept 9 bases outside the gene matches.

The CDR3: CASSYGTGGSRNSPLHF. In nucleotides, the CDR3 is TGTGCCAGCAGCTACGGGACAGGGGGCTCACGGAATTCACCCCTCCACTTT. The chain employs TRBV5-4 and TRBJ1-6; 12 nucleotides align to TRBD1. In germline, CDR1 is SGHNT, CDR2 YYREEE (reference sequence). J lost 7 bases, V lost 3 bases, and 8 bases had no gene match. The CDR3 length is 17 residues.

In its sample, this clonotype was seen many times. The chain combines TRBV4-3 with TRBJ1-3; 8 bases are a match to TRBD1. Germline assignment: CDR1 LGHNA and CDR2 YSLEER. Trimming removed 0 bases from V and 11 bases from J; junction bases left unmatched: 9. The CDR3 covers 15 residues. CDR3 sequence (DNA): TGCGCCAGCAGCCAAGATTCGGACAGGGATTCTGCCATATATTTT. Protein: CASSQDSDRDSAIYF.

This clonotype was recorded at least ten times. This sequence joins TRBV28 and TRBJ1-3; tentative D call: TRBD1 (5 bases). V lost 2 bases and J lost 0, with 8 bases in between. The V gene's germline CDR1 is MDHEN and CDR2 SYDVKM. This CDR3 contains 15 residues. The CDR3 coding sequence is TGTGCCAGCAGTTTACCAGGGAGCTCTGGAAACACCATATATTTT. Amino acids: CASSLPGSSGNTIYF.

This clonotype was seen at least ten times. V and J are TRBV2 and TRBJ2-3; unclear D gene. Germline CDR1 and CDR2: SNHLY and FYNNEI. V lost 6 bases and J 2 bases, leaving 9 bases between the germline ends. The CDR3 extends over 13 amino acids. The CDR3 loop is CASSADNTDTQYF. CDR3 DNA: TGTGCCAGCAGCGCTGACAACACAGATACGCAGTATTTT.

This clonotype appeared many times. The chain links TRBV7-8 to TRBJ2-1; D gene ambiguous. The CDR3 runs 14 residues. Germline-derived CDR1 and CDR2 are SGHVS and FQNEAQ. The V and J ends lost 5 bases and 0 bases respectively, with 8 bases between them. The DNA of the CDR3 is TGTGCCAGCAGCCCGTCTAGCTCCTACAATGAGCAGTTCTTC. Its translation is CASSPSSSYNEQFF. Full variable domain (outside the CDR3, taken from reference TRBV7-8 and TRBJ2-1): GAGVSQSPRYKVAKRGQDVALRCDPISGHVSLFWYQQALGQGPEFLTYFQNEAQLDKSGLPSDRFFAERPEGSVSTLKIQRTQQEDSAVYLCASSPSSSYNEQFFGPGTRLTVL.

This clonotype was detected ten times or more. The chain combines TRBV27 with TRBJ1-6; D might be TRBD1 (5 bases). V was cut by 6 bases and J by 7 bases, with 13 bases left in between. This CDR3 spans 14 amino acids. The germline V gene has CDR1 MNHEY and CDR2 SMNVEV (reference sequence). CDR3 amino acids: CASRLGTINSPLHF. CDR3 coding DNA: TGTGCCAGCAGGTTGGGGACGATCAATTCACCCCTCCACTTT.

Ten or more counts support this clonotype. V gene TRBV27 combines with J gene TRBJ2-7, with 14 bases identical to TRBD2. Germline CDR1 and CDR2: MNHEY and SMNVEV (reference sequence). Trimming at V came to 5 bases and at J to 3 bases, leaving 0 bases not matched to a gene. This CDR3 has 14 residues. The CDR3 loop reads CASSGTSGGYEQYF. DNA for the CDR3: TGTGCCAGCAGTGGGACTAGCGGGGGCTACGAGCAGTACTTC.

The table lists this clonotype with a few counts. The chain is built from TRBV27 and TRBJ2-3; D is ambiguous. This CDR3 has 16 residues. The V gene lost 2 bases and the J gene lost 0 bases, with 12 bases spanning the gap. Germline loops: CDR1 MNHEY, CDR2 SMNVEV (reference sequence). The CDR3 is CASSLQYSVSTDTQYF. DNA of the CDR3: TGTGCCAGCAGTTTACAGTACTCTGTAAGCACAGATACGCAGTATTTT.

This clonotype turned up a few times. The V gene is TRBV4-3, the J gene TRBJ1-5; the match to TRBD1 covers 7 bases. This CDR3 region has 17 residues. V was clipped by 4 bases and J by 5 bases; unmatched bases: 14. Germline assignment: CDR1 LGHNA and CDR2 YSLEER. CDR3 DNA: TGCGCCAGCAGCCCAAGTAAATGGGGAGGGGGCGATCAGCCCCAGCATTTT. Residues: CASSPSKWGGGDQPQHF.